A selection of T cell receptor beta chains follows, all from one sample in a study of T cell responses to AZD1222 COVID-19 vaccine. Clones were read by immunoSEQ multiplex PCR, and TCRdb kept only the in-frame ones, dropping some. The repertoire has approximately 100,000 clones, about 90% of them found once; the top ten carry more than 6.5%. Sequences were derived from peripheral blood, sampled on day 0 of AZD1222 vaccination. The source is an adult in good health. Both conserved end residues are part of each CDR3. The D gene is left open where the match is weak. Rows give clone size only sometimes, using once, few, many, or a class for an expanded clone.

TRBD1,TRBJ1-6,.,TRBV5-4,CASSFGQGVSSPLHF,TGTGCCAGCAGCTTCGGTCAGGGGGTGAGTTCACCCCTCCACTTT
TRBD1,TRBJ2-7,.,TRBV6-5,CASSFGTANYEQYF,TGTGCCAGCAGTTTCGGGACAGCCAACTACGAGCAGTACTTC
.,TRBJ1-5,.,TRBV11-2,CASSLGRSNQPQHF,TGTGCCAGCAGCTTAGGAAGGAGCAATCAGCCCCAGCATTTT
TRBD1,TRBJ1-6,.,TRBV19,CASSIWDRDNSPLHF,TGTGCCAGTAGTATATGGGACAGAGATAATTCACCCCTCCACTTT
TRBD1,TRBJ1-6,.,TRBV4-1,CASSQRDRGINSPLHF,TGCGCCAGCAGCCAGAGAGACAGGGGGATTAATTCACCCCTCCACTTT
TRBD2,TRBJ2-7,.,TRBV6-5,CASIPRGGLSYEQYF,TGTGCCAGCATCCCCCGCGGGGGACTTTCCTACGAGCAGTACTTC
TRBD2,TRBJ2-1,.,TRBV27,CAGRETNSLLAGGYYNEQFF,TGTGCCGGCAGGGAAACGAATTCTTTACTAGCGGGAGGCTACTACAATGAGCAGTTCTTC
.,TRBJ1-4,.,TRBV28,CASSSAGEDEKLFF,TGTGCCAGCAGCTCAGCAGGGGAGGACGAAAAACTGTTTTTT
TRBD2,TRBJ2-1,.,TRBV6-1,CASSDGTSGYNEQFF,TGTGCCAGCAGTGATGGGACTAGTGGATACAATGAGCAGTTCTTC
.,TRBJ1-2,.,TRBV28,CASRYREEGSHGYTF,TGTGCCAGCAGGTACAGGGAAGAAGGATCCCATGGCTACACCTTC
.,TRBJ2-7,once,TRBV10-3,CAIRVGEAYEQYF,TGTGCCATCAGGGTAGGAGAGGCCTACGAGCAGTACTTC
.,TRBJ2-7,.,TRBV7-2,CASSLVYEQYF,TGTGCCAGCAGCTTAGTCTACGAGCAGTACTTC
.,TRBJ1-6,.,TRBV12-3/TRBV12-4,CASSFSPGSPLHF,TGTGCCAGCAGTTTTTCCCCGGGGTCACCCCTCCACTTT
.,TRBJ2-7,.,TRBV29-1,CSVSLGTSSEQYF,TGCAGCGTTTCTCTGGGGACGAGCTCGGAGCAGTACTTC
.,TRBJ1-6,.,TRBV9,CASSPGQYNSPLHF,TGTGCCAGCAGCCCCGGACAGTATAATTCACCCCTCCACTTT
.,TRBJ1-4,.,TRBV5-8,CASSLGDGTTNEKLFF,TGTGCCAGCAGCTTGGGGGACGGTACAACTAATGAAAAACTGTTTTTT
TRBD2,TRBJ2-1,once,TRBV7-3,CASSLTGTSGSLKGEQFF,TGTGCCAGCAGCTTAACGGGGACTAGCGGGAGCCTAAAAGGTGAGCAGTTCTTC
.,TRBJ1-5,.,TRBV5-3,CARSSLGTRGSEGNQPQHF,TGTGCCAGAAGCTCCCTCGGGACAAGGGGGTCCGAGGGCAATCAGCCCCAGCATTTT
.,TRBJ1-4,.,TRBV27,CASRGGLNEKLFF,TGTGCCAGCAGAGGCGGCCTTAATGAAAAACTGTTTTTT
TRBD2,TRBJ2-1,.,TRBV10-3,CATSTSGGDNEQFF,TGTGCCACCTCGACTAGCGGGGGGGACAATGAGCAGTTCTTC
.,TRBJ1-2,.,TRBV7-3,CASSRDTGTDYGYTF,TGTGCCAGCAGCAGAGATACAGGGACTGACTATGGCTACACCTTC
.,TRBJ1-1,.,TRBV7-9,CASSPQGRDTEAFF,TGTGCCAGCAGTCCCCAGGGAAGGGACACTGAAGCTTTCTTT
.,TRBJ1-2,.,TRBV4-3,CASSQEQWGYGYTF,TGCGCCAGCAGCCAAGAACAGTGGGGCTATGGCTACACCTTC
.,TRBJ1-4,.,TRBV19,CASRLDRIDEKLFF,TGTGCCAGTAGACTAGACAGGATAGACGAAAAACTGTTTTTT
.,TRBJ1-6,.,TRBV7-3,CASSLRQNNSPLHF,TGTGCCAGCAGCTTAAGACAGAATAATTCACCCCTCCACTTT
TRBD2,TRBJ2-5,.,TRBV19,CASMGGSETQYF,TGTGCCAGTATGGGGGGGTCGGAGACCCAGTACTTC
.,TRBJ1-1,.,TRBV20-1,CSAIQTVEAFF,TGCAGTGCTATCCAGACAGTAGAAGCTTTCTTT
TRBD1,TRBJ1-6,few,TRBV4-1,CASSQMTGGTNSPLHF,TGCGCCAGCAGCCAAATGACAGGGGGGACTAATTCACCCCTCCACTTT
.,TRBJ2-1,.,TRBV9,CASSVEQINEQFF,TGTGCCAGCAGCGTAGAGCAGATAAATGAGCAGTTCTTC
TRBD1,TRBJ1-2,.,TRBV9,CASSVGQGDYGYTF,TGTGCCAGCAGCGTCGGACAGGGGGACTATGGCTACACCTTC
.,TRBJ2-7,once,TRBV18,CASSLSYEQYF,TGTGCCAGCTCGCTTTCCTACGAGCAGTACTTC
.,TRBJ1-5,.,TRBV6-5,CASGSNSNQPQHF,TGTGCCAGCGGGTCTAATAGCAATCAGCCCCAGCATTTT
.,TRBJ2-2,.,TRBV6-5,CASSYGQHTGELFF,TGTGCCAGCAGTTACGGGCAGCACACCGGGGAGCTGTTTTTT
.,TRBJ2-7,.,TRBV11-2,CASSRAGIYEQYF,TGTGCCAGCAGCCGCGCCGGGATCTACGAGCAGTACTTC
TRBD2,TRBJ2-2,.,TRBV5-4,CASSLTSGGVGELFF,TGTGCCAGCAGCTTGACTAGCGGGGGGGTCGGGGAGCTGTTTTTT
.,TRBJ2-1,.,TRBV19,CASSIQGSVYNEQFF,TGTGCCAGTAGTATTCAGGGGTCGGTCTACAATGAGCAGTTCTTC
TRBD2,TRBJ2-7,.,TRBV27,CASSPAGAGGYEQYF,TGTGCCAGCAGTCCAGCGGGTGCGGGAGGATACGAGCAGTACTTC
TRBD2,TRBJ2-7,.,TRBV5-1,CASSSGLAESYEQYF,TGCGCCAGCAGCTCCGGACTAGCGGAGTCCTACGAGCAGTACTTC
TRBD1,TRBJ1-1,.,TRBV6-5,CASSITGENTEAFF,TGTGCCAGCAGTATCACAGGGGAGAACACTGAAGCTTTCTTT
.,TRBJ1-1,.,TRBV7-2,CASSPRTLINTEAFF,TGTGCCAGCAGCCCCCGGACCCTAATAAACACTGAAGCTTTCTTT
TRBD1,TRBJ1-2,.,TRBV12-3/TRBV12-4,CASSPGGAHGYTF,TGTGCCAGCAGCCCAGGGGGCGCCCATGGCTACACCTTC
TRBD2,TRBJ2-3,.,TRBV2,CASNQLAVGDTQYF,TGTGCCAGCAACCAACTAGCGGTGGGGGATACGCAGTATTTT
.,TRBJ1-6,.,TRBV5-1,CASSFAREGNSPLHF,TGCGCCAGCAGCTTTGCCAGGGAGGGTAATTCACCCCTCCACTTT
.,TRBJ1-2,.,TRBV24-1,CATSPGANYGYTF,TGTGCCACCAGTCCCGGGGCAAACTATGGCTACACCTTC
TRBD1,TRBJ1-6,.,TRBV27,CASSSHGQGALTDVHF,TGTGCCAGCAGTTCGCACGGACAGGGGGCTCTCACTGACGTCCACTTT
.,TRBJ1-1,.,TRBV5-5,CASSLDAHWNTEAFF,TGTGCCAGCAGCTTGGACGCCCATTGGAACACTGAAGCTTTCTTT
.,TRBJ2-1,few,TRBV18,CASSPHPGDEQFF,TGTGCCAGCTCACCTCATCCGGGTGATGAGCAGTTCTTC
.,TRBJ1-6,.,TRBV6-6,CASSYGQNNSPLHF,TGTGCCAGCAGTTATGGACAGAATAATTCACCCCTCCACTTT
.,TRBJ2-6,.,TRBV28,CASSFEHSGANVLTF,TGTGCCAGCAGTTTTGAGCACTCTGGGGCCAACGTCCTGACTTTC
.,TRBJ1-5,.,TRBV7-8,CASSHPGEHQPQHF,TGTGCCAGCAGCCACCCTGGCGAGCATCAGCCCCAGCATTTT
TRBD1,TRBJ2-1,.,TRBV18,CASSLGQGVNNEQFF,TGTGCCAGCTCACTAGGACAGGGGGTTAACAATGAGCAGTTCTTC
TRBD1,TRBJ1-2,.,TRBV7-9,CASGRQGEYGYTF,TGTGCCAGCGGGCGACAGGGGGAGTATGGCTACACCTTC
.,TRBJ2-7,once,TRBV7-9,CASSLAGTYEQYF,TGTGCCAGCAGCTTGGCAGGAACCTACGAGCAGTACTTC
.,TRBJ1-4,.,TRBV27,CASSLSRGGNEKLFF,TGTGCCAGCAGTTTATCGCGGGGTGGTAATGAAAAACTGTTTTTT